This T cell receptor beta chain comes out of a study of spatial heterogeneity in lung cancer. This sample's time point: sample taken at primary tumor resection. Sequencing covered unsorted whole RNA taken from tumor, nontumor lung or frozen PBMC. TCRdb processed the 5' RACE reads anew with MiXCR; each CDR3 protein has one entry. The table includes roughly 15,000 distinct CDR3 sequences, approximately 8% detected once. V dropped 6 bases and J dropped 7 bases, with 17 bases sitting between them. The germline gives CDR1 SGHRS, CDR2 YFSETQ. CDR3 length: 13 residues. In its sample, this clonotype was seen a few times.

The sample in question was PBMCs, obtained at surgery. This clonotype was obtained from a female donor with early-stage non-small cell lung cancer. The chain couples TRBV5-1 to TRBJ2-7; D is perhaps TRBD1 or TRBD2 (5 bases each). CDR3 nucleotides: TGCGCCAGCAATTCCGGGACCAGTTTAGAGCAGTACTTC. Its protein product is CASNSGTSLEQYF.